This TCR beta chain was captured by sequencing in a study of blood T cell repertoires in COVID-19 (dated by TCRdb to the early 2020s). About the investigation overall: Collaborator samples came from the United States, Italy and Spain and covered acute and convalescent phases of COVID-19. Deeply sampled blood TCRbeta repertoires from subjects exposed to, actively infected with, or recovered from COVID-19 were included in the dataset. The samples were drawn from two sources: the first 160 participants of the ongoing ImmuneRACE study, and 950 to 1,500 subjects contributed by 6 global collaborators. Sample metadata almost always included a de-identified subject ID, COVID-19 status, age in years and sex. HLA class I and class II types, where available, came from metadata supplied by the sample provider rather than from assay-based typing. The prospective study material was composed of cDNA or gDNA derived from T cells, B-cell-depleted T cells, or PBMCs. The repertoires were released in a freely available public database intended as a resource for research on the immune response to SARS-CoV-2.

The collaborating institutions used their own protocols to collect whole blood in K2EDTA tubes. Collaborator samples were shipped for TCRbeta analysis as frozen whole blood, isolated PBMCs, or DNA extracted from either sample type. Based on the germline V gene, the CDR1 and CDR2 sequences are SGDLS and YYNGEE. Trimming takes 0 bases from V and 8 bases from J, and the germline ends sit 12 bases apart. Spanning cysteine to phenylalanine, the CDR3 consists of 14 amino acids. Of all the DNA, just the CDR3 is kept, 42 bases in frame from base 1. As regards this clone: This receptor's antigen is unknown. No much larger clone is present one base from it, and per-base qualities are unavailable.

The immunoSEQ Assay, a bias-controlled multiplex PCR, was used to amplify TCRbeta CDR3 regions from genomic DNA. Turning to the authors' computational methods: Within the assay, amplification of reference gene primers was used to estimate how many nucleated cells each sample contained. Sequence reads were collapsed and filtered to measure the absolute abundance of every unique TCRbeta CDR3 rearrangement. For each sample, productive Simpson clonality was calculated as the square root of Simpson's diversity index across productive rearrangements. This immuneACCESS table, as held by TCRdb, lists in-frame sequences with V and J called but not all clones. Of the missing ones, under half trace to an unresolved V gene in checked studies; the others have no known cause. V and J calls and clone size follow that table, whereas D and trimming were derived from the DNA. The sample table holds tens of thousands of clones, of which 70% to 90% were seen once. The ten largest account for 3.4% of the sample.

The paper as a whole reports these results and caveats: Clinical and demographic metadata were provided uncurated, with the amount varying by source and participant.

The clonotype comes from a man aged 50-59 years with acute or convalescent COVID-19. The sample comprised peripheral blood. The chain uses TRBV9 and TRBJ2-1; perhaps TRBD2 is the D gene, with 6 bases matching. The nucleotides are TGTGCCAGCAGCGTAGTGGAGGGAAACGATGAGCAGTTCTTC. Protein translation: CASSVVEGNDEQFF. This CDR3, with the reference TRBV9 and TRBJ2-1 proteins standing in past its ends, gives the full variable domain DSGVTQTPKHLITATGQRVTLRCSPRSGDLSVYWYQQSLDQGLQFLIQYYNGEERAKGNILERFSAQQFPDLHSELNLSSLELGDSALYFCASSVVEGNDEQFFGPGTRLTVL.